This T cell receptor beta chain came from a study of shared clonotypes between healthy human individuals. Study-level findings and limits: It was expected that sequencing depth would affect clonotype sharing among donors.

Trimming cost V 4 bases and J 7 bases, with 10 bases left between them. Per the germline V gene, CDR1 is MNHNY and CDR2 is SVGAGI (reference sequence). The CDR3 runs 12 residues. The protocol was immunoSEQ multiplex PCR, while the TCRdb copy is restricted to in-frame clones and leaves out a portion. The repertoire includes millions of clones, 95% of them detected once, and roughly 0.13% sits in the top ten. About this clone itself: Its antigen remains unknown.

The specimen sequenced was naive CD4+ T cells sorted from blood. Subset indicated: CD45RA+ positively selected. The source of this sequence is a man younger than 35 in good health. The chain recombines TRBV6-6 with TRBJ1-2; D not resolved. The CDR3 spells CASSFTRAGYTF. CDR3 bases: TGTGCCAGCAGTTTCACTAGAGCTGGCTACACCTTC.